This TCR beta chain was recovered during a study of blood T cell repertoires in COVID-19 (dated by TCRdb to the early 2020s). With respect to the entire study: The collaborator samples originated in the United States, Italy and Spain and spanned the acute and convalescent phases of COVID-19. The repertoires were released in a freely available public database intended as a resource for research on the immune response to SARS-CoV-2. A de-identified subject ID, COVID-19 status, age in years and sex were almost always included in the sample metadata. Deeply sampled blood TCRbeta repertoires from subjects exposed to, actively infected with, or recovered from COVID-19 were included in the dataset. Where available, HLA class I and class II types were obtained from metadata supplied by the sample provider rather than from assay-based typing. The material from the prospective study consisted of cDNA or gDNA derived from T cells, B-cell-depleted T cells, or PBMCs. Samples came from the ongoing ImmuneRACE study (first 160 participants) plus 1,254 subjects from 6 global collaborators. Study-wide conclusions, independent of this receptor: How much clinical and demographic metadata was included differed by source and by participant, and the metadata was provided uncurated.

Comment on this clone: The antigen it binds to is not known. Base qualities are not at hand, and no much larger clone is one base apart.

Collaborating institutions collected whole blood in K2EDTA tubes following their own protocols. For TCRbeta analysis, collaborator samples were shipped as frozen whole blood, as isolated PBMCs, or as DNA extracted from either sample type. TCRbeta CDR3 regions were amplified from genomic DNA using the immunoSEQ Assay, a bias-controlled multiplex PCR. From the authors' description of their analysis: Nucleated cell counts per sample were estimated from amplification of reference gene primers within the assay. To quantify the absolute abundance of each unique TCRbeta CDR3 rearrangement, sequence reads were collapsed and filtered. For each sample, productive Simpson clonality was calculated as the square root of Simpson's diversity index over productive rearrangements. Drawn from immuneACCESS, this table holds only the in-frame rearrangements with V and J called that TCRdb kept. Clones are partly lost; checked studies trace under half to an unresolved V gene and leave the rest unexplained. The D gene and trimming were derived from the DNA, and the V and J assignments and clone size from that table. Present in this sample are under 250,000 clones, about 90% of which were seen just once. The ten largest clones add up to about 1.3% of the sample.

V lost 2 bases and J lost 1 base; the stretch between them is 8 bases long. CDR1 and CDR2, looked up from the germline V gene, are ENHRY and SYGVKD. The CDR3 covers 14 residues, taking in both the cysteine and the phenylalanine. Just CDR3 DNA is preserved here, 42 bases in frame from base 1. This clonotype originated in a man at least 80 years old with acute or convalescent COVID-19. Sequencing was performed on peripheral blood. This receptor chain uses TRBV10-3 and TRBJ1-2; TRBD1 is perhaps the D gene, given 5 matching bases. Here the CDR3 is given as CAISEEGVNYGYTF. Here is the DNA: TGTGCCATCAGTGAGGAAGGGGTTAACTATGGCTACACCTTC.